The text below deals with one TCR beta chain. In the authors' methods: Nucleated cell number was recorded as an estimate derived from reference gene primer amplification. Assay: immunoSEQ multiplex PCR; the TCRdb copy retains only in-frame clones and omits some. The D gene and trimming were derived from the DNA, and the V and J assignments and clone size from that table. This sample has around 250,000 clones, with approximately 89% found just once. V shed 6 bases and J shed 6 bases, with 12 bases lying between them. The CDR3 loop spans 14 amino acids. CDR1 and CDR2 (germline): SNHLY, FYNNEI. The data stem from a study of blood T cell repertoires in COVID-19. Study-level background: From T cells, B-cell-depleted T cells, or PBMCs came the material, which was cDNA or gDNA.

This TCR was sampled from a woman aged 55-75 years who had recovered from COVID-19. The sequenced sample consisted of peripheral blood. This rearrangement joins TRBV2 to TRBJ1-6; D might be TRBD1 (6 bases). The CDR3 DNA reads TGTGCCAGCAGCGCTCAGGGGATTAATTCACCCCTCCACTTT. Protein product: CASSAQGINSPLHF.